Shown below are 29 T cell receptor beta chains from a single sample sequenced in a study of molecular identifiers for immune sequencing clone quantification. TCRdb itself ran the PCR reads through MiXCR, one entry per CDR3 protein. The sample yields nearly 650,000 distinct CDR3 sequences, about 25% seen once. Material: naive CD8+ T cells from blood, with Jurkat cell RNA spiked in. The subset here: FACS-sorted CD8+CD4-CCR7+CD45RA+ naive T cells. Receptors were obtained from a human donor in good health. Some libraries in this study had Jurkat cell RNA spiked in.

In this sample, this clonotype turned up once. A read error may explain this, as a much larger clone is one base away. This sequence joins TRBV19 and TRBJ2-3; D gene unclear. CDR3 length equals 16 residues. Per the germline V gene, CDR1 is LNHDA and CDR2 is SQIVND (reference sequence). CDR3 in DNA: TGTGTCAGTAGTACCGCCGAGATAGCCCCCACAGATACGCAGTATTTT. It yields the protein CVSSTAEIAPTDTQYF.

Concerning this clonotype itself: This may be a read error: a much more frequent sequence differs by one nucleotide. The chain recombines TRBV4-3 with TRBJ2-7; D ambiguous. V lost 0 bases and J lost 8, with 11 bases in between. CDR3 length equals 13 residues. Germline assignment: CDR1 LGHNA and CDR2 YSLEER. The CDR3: CASSQDSGYKQYF. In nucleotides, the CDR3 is TGCGCCAGCAGCCAAGATTCAGGTTACAAGCAGTACTTC.

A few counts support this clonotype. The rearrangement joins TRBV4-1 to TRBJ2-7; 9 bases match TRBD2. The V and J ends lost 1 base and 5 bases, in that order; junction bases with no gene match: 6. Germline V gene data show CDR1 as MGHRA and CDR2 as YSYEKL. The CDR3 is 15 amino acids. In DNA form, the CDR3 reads TGCGCCAGCAGCCAAGCCCTAGCGGGAATAAACGAGCAGTACTTC. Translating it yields CASSQALAGINEQYF.

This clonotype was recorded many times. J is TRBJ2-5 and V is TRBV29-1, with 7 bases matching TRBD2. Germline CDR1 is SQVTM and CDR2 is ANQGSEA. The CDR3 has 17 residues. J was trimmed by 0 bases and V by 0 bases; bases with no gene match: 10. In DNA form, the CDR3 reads TGCAGCGTTGAAGATTGGGAGGGTGGGGGAAACCAAGAGACCCAGTACTTC. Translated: CSVEDWEGGGNQETQYF.

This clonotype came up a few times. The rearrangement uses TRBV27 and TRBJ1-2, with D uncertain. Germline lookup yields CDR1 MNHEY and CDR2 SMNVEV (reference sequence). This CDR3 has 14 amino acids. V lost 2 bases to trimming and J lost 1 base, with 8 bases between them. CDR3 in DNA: TGTGCCAGCAGTTTAAACCGCTATAACTATGGCTACACCTTC. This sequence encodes CASSLNRYNYGYTF.

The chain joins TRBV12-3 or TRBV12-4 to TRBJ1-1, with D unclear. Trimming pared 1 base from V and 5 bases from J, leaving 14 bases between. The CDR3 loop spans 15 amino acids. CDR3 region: CASSLVGSITTEAFF. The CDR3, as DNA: TGTGCCAGCAGTTTAGTTGGGAGTATAACAACTGAAGCTTTCTTT.

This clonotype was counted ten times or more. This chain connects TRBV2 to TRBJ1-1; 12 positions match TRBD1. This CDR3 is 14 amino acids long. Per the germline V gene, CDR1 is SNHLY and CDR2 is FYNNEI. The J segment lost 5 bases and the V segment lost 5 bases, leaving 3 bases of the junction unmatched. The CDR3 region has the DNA TGTGCCAGCAGTACGGGACAGGGGGCAACTGAAGCTTTCTTT. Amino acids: CASSTGQGATEAFF.

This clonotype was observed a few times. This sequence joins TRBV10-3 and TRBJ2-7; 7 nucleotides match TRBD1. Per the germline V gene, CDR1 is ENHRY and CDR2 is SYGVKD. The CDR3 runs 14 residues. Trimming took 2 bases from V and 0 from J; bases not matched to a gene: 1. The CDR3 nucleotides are TGTGCCATCAGTGAGAGGGACAGCTCCTACGAGCAGTACTTC. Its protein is CAISERDSSYEQYF.

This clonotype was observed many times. CDR3 sequence: CSATDSLTSTDTQYF. CDR3 coding DNA: TGCAGTGCTACAGACAGTCTTACTAGCACAGATACGCAGTATTTT. The J gene is TRBJ2-3, the V gene TRBV20-1, with D possibly TRBD1 on 5 matching bases. Germline V gives CDR1 DFQATT, CDR2 SNEGSKA (reference sequence). The CDR3 spans 15 residues. The germline V and J ends were trimmed by 4 bases and 0 bases, with 14 bases remaining between them.

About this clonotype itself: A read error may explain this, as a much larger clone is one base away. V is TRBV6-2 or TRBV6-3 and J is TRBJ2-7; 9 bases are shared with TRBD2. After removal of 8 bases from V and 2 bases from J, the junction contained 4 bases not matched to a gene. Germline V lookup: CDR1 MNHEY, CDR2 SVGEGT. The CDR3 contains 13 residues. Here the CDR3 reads CASFTSGPYEQYF. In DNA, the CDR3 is TGTGCCAGCTTTACTAGCGGGCCCTACGAGCAGTACTTC.

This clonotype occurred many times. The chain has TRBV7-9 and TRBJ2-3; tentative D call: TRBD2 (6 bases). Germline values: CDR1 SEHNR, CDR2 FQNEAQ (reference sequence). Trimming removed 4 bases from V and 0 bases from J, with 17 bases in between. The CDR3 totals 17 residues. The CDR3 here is CASSYWPAGPSTDTQYF. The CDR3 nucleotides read TGTGCCAGCAGCTATTGGCCGGCGGGGCCTAGCACAGATACGCAGTATTTT.

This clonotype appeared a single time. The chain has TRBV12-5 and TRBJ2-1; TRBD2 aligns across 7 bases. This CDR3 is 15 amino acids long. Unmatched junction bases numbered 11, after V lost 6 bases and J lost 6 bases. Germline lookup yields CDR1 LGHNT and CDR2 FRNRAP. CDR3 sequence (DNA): TGTGCTAGTGGAATCGGGACTATTTATGGCAATGAGCAGTTCTTC. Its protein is CASGIGTIYGNEQFF.

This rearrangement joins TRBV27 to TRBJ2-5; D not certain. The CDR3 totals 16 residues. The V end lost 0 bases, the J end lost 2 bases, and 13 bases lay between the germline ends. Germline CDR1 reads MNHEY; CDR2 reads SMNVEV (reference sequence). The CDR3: CASSLSTHGQQETQYF. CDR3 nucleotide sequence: TGTGCCAGCAGTTTATCGACGCACGGGCAGCAAGAGACCCAGTACTTC.

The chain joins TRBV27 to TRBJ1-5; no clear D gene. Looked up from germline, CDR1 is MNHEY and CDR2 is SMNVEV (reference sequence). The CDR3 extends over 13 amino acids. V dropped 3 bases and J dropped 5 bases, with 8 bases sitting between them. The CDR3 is CASSFSSDQPQHF. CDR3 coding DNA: TGTGCCAGCAGTTTTTCCTCAGATCAGCCCCAGCATTTT.

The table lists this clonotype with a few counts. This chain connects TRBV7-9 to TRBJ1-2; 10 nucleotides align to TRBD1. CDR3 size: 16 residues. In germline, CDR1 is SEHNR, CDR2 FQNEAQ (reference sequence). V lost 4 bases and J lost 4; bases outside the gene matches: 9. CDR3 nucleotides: TGTGCCAGCAGCTCCGGTCCCGGGACAGGGGTCTATGGCTACACCTTC. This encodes CASSSGPGTGVYGYTF.

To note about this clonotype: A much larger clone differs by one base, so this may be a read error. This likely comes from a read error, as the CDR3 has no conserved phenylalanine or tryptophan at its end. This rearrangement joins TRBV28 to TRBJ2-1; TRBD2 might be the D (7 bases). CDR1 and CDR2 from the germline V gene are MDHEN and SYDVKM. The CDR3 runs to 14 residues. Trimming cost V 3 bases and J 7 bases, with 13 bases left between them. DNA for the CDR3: TGTGCCAGCAGTTTCATGGGGGGGCTAAATGAGCAGTTCTCC. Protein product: CASSFMGGLNEQFS.

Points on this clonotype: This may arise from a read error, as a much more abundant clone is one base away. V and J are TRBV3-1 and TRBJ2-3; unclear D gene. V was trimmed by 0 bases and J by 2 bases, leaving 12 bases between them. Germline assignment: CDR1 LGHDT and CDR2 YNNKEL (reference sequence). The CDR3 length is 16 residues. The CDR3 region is CASSQDSGRTTDTQYF. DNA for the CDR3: TGTGCCAGCAGCCAAGATTCCGGACGGACCACAGATACGCAGTATTTT.

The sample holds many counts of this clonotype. CDR3 sequence (DNA): TGCGCCAGCAGCTTGGGCAGGGGGTACGAGGGCACTGAAGCTTTCTTT. Protein product: CASSLGRGYEGTEAFF. This chain links TRBV5-1 with TRBJ1-1; 7 bases are a match to TRBD1. V lost 0 bases to trimming and J lost 4 bases; unmatched junction nucleotides: 9. CDR1 is SGHRS and CDR2 is YFSETQ in the germline V gene. The CDR3 sequence is 16 residues long.

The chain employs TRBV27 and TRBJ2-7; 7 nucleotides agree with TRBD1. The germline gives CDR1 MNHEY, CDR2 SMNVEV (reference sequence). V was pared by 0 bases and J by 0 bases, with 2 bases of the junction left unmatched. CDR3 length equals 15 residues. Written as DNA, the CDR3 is TGTGCCAGCAGTTTATCACAGGGGCCCTCCTACGAGCAGTACTTC. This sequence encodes CASSLSQGPSYEQYF.

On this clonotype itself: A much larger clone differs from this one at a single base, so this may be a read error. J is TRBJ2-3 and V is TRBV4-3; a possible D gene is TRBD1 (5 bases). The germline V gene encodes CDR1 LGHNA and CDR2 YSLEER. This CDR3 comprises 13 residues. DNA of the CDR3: TGCGCCAGCAGCCAAGCGACGACAGATACGCGGTATTTT. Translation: CASSQATTDTRYF.

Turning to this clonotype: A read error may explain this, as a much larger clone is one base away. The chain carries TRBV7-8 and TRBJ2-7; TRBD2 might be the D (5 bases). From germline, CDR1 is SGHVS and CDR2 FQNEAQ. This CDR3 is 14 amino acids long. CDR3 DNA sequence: TGTGCCAGCAGCTTAGTTCCGGGAACCTACGCGCAGTACTTC. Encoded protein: CASSLVPGTYAQYF.

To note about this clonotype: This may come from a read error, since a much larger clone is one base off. In nucleotides, the CDR3 is TGTGCCACCAGCAGAGACTCTATACAGGGCTCTCAAGTAGATACGCAGTATTTT. Its translation is CATSRDSIQGSQVDTQYF. This chain links TRBV15 with TRBJ2-3; possible D gene TRBD1, 6 bases. This CDR3 comprises 18 residues. The V and J ends lost 0 bases and 5 bases respectively, with 21 bases between them. Germline V gene data show CDR1 as LNHNV and CDR2 as YYDKDF (reference sequence).

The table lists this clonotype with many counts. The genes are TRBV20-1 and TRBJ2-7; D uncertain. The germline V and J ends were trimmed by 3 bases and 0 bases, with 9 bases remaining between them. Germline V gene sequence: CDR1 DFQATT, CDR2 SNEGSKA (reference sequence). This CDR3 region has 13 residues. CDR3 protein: CSARSTYSYEQYF. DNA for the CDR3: TGCAGTGCTAGGAGTACCTACTCCTACGAGCAGTACTTC.

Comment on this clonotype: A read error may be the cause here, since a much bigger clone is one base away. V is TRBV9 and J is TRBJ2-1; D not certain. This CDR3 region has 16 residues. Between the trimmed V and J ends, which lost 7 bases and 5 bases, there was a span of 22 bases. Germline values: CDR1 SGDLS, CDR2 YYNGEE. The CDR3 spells CASCPGPLFADNEQFF. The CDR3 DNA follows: TGTGCCAGCTGCCCTGGCCCCCTCTTTGCGGACAATGAGCAGTTCTTC.

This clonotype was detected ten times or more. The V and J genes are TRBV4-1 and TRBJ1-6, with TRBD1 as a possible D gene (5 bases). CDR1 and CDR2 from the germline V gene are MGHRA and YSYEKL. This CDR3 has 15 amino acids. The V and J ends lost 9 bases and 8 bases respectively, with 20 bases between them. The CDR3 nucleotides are TGCGCCAGTAGTTTCATAGGACCACAGGATTCACCCCTCCACTTT. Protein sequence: CASSFIGPQDSPLHF.

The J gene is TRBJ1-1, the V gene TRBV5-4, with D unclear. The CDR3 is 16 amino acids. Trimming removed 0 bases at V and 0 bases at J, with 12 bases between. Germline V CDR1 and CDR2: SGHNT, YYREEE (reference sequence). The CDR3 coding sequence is TGTGCCAGCAGCTTGGCGAACGTCCAGATGAACACTGAAGCTTTCTTT. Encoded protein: CASSLANVQMNTEAFF.

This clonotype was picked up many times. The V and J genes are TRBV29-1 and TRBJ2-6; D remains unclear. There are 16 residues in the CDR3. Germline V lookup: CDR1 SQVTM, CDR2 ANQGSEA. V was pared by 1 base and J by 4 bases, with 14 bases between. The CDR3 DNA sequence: TGCAGCGTTGAAGCCCGAACCCTATCCGGGGCCAACGTCCTGACTTTC. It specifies CSVEARTLSGANVLTF.

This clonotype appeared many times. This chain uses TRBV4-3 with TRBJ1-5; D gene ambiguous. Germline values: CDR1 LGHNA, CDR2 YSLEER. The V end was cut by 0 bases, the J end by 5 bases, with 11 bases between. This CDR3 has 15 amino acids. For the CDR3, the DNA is TGCGCCAGCAGCCAAGACCGGACGAGTTATCAGCCCCAGCATTTT. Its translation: CASSQDRTSYQPQHF.

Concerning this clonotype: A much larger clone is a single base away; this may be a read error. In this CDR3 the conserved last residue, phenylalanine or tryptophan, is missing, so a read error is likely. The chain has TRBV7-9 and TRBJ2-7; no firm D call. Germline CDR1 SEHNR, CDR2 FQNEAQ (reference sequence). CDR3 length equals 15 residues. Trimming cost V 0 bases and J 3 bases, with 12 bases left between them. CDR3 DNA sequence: TGTGCCAGCAGCTTAGCCGGTCACAGTGACTACGAGCAGTACCTC. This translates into CASSLAGHSDYEQYL.